This entry concerns a single T cell receptor (beta chain). Antigen unknown. These data come from a study of T cell responses to AZD1222 COVID-19 vaccine. At the level of the study: Pooled samples include second doses given at about 4 or 12 weeks. Findings of the study overall: The repertoires were collected only after the peak T cell response. White British ancestry dominated among donors, who included more females, and clonal diversity was possibly underestimated. CD4 TCRs covered the whole spike, strongest at regions 160-218 and 743-854.

Only in-frame clones appear in the TCRdb table, and some are missing; sequencing was by immunoSEQ multiplex PCR. The table lists about 140,000 clones, approximately 92% of them singletons, with about 3% in the top ten. The clonotype was recovered from an adult in good health. Here the sequenced sample was peripheral blood, taken on day 0 of AZD1222 vaccination.

CDR3 protein: CASSMGQVGQPQHF. Written as DNA, the CDR3 is TGTGCCAGTAGTATGGGACAGGTTGGGCAGCCCCAGCATTTT. The rearrangement links TRBV19 to TRBJ1-5; 8 bases agree with TRBD1. In germline, CDR1 is LNHDA, CDR2 SQIVND (reference sequence). The CDR3 runs 14 residues. The J segment lost 7 bases and the V segment lost 3 bases, leaving 5 bases of the junction unmatched. Variable domain in full (rest from reference TRBV19 and TRBJ1-5): DGGITQSPKYLFRKEGQNVTLSCEQNLNHDAMYWYRQDPGQGLRLIYYSQIVNDFQKGDIAEGYSVSREKKESFPLTVTSAQKNPTAFYLCASSMGQVGQPQHFGDGTRLSIL.